The 9 T cell receptor beta chains in this list originate from one sample, sequenced in a study of graft-versus-host responses after intestinal transplantation. Antigens for these TCRs are unknown. Only in-frame clones appear in the TCRdb table, and some are missing; sequencing was by immunoSEQ multiplex PCR. The data show approximately 26,000 clones, 82% seen once. Sequenced here: unstimulated CD4+ T cells sorted from spleen or lymph node cells, sampled before intestinal transplant. The receptors originated from a human donor who received an intestinal transplant.

This clone was seen only a few times. The chain links TRBV5-1 to TRBJ2-3, with D possibly TRBD1 on 5 matching bases. V lost 0 bases and J 0 bases, leaving 17 bases between the germline ends. This CDR3 has 18 amino acids. CDR1 SGHRS and CDR2 YFSETQ come from the germline V gene. CDR3 sequence reads: CASSLAQGTTGSTDTQYF. The CDR3 bases are TGCGCCAGCAGCTTGGCCCAGGGCACGACCGGTAGCACAGATACGCAGTATTTT.

The V and J genes are TRBV18 and TRBJ2-7; TRBD2 aligns across 8 bases. J gave up 3 bases and V 3 bases, and 4 bases lay outside the gene matches. Germline-derived CDR1 and CDR2 are KGHSH and LQKENI. This CDR3 has 14 amino acids. The CDR3 loop is CASSPAGGSYEQYF. As DNA, the CDR3 is TGTGCCAGCTCACCGGCGGGGGGAAGCTACGAGCAGTACTTC.

The CDR3 is CASMNHPNTEAFF. For the CDR3, the DNA is TGTGCCAGCATGAACCACCCGAACACTGAAGCTTTCTTT. This chain connects TRBV2 to TRBJ1-1; D unresolved. The V and J ends lost 7 bases and 1 base respectively, with 10 bases between them. CDR3 length equals 13 residues. Germline CDR1 and CDR2: SNHLY and FYNNEI.

This rearrangement joins TRBV7-9 to TRBJ1-5; D not certain. CDR1 SEHNR and CDR2 FQNEAQ come from the germline V gene (reference sequence). The CDR3 extends over 14 amino acids. Trimming removed 7 bases at V and 1 base at J, with 11 bases between. As DNA, the CDR3 is TGTGCCAGCACCCTAGCGGGAAGCAATCAGCCCCAGCATTTT. Translating it yields CASTLAGSNQPQHF.

The genes are TRBV11-2 and TRBJ2-7; tentatively, D is TRBD2 (6 bases). The CDR3 extends over 13 amino acids. V lost 5 bases and J lost 3, with 11 bases in between. The germline CDR1 and CDR2 sequences are SGHAT and FQNNGV. For the CDR3, the DNA is TGTGCCAGCAGCCTACTGGGACTCTACGAGCAGTACTTC. Encoded protein: CASSLLGLYEQYF.

V gene TRBV7-3 combines with J gene TRBJ1-6; no clear D. V was shortened by 5 bases and J by 4 bases, with 3 bases between the two germline ends. Germline lookup yields CDR1 SGHTA and CDR2 FQGTGA. The CDR3 covers 12 residues. CDR3 DNA: TGTGCCAGCAGCCTGTATAATTCACCCCTCCACTTT. Translation gives CASSLYNSPLHF. Variable domain in full (rest from reference TRBV7-3 and TRBJ1-6): GAGVSQTPSNKVTEKGKYVELRCDPISGHTALYWYRQSLGQGPEFLIYFQGTGAADDSGLPNDRFFAVRPEGSVSTLKIQRTERGDSAVYLCASSLYNSPLHFGNGTRLTVT.

The chain employs TRBV5-1 and TRBJ1-3; D gene ambiguous. V was clipped by 0 bases and J by 2 bases, with 3 bases between them. Germline CDR1 and CDR2: SGHRS and YFSETQ. The CDR3 has 13 residues. The CDR3 region is CASSLGPGNTIYF. The CDR3 DNA follows: TGCGCCAGCAGCTTGGGGCCTGGAAACACCATATATTTT. Based on the CDR3 plus reference TRBV5-1 and TRBJ1-3, the full variable domain is KAGVTQTPRYLIKTRGQQVTLSCSPISGHRSVSWYQQTPGQGLQFLFEYFSETQRNKGNFPGRFSGRQFSNSRSEMNVSTLELGDSALYLCASSLGPGNTIYFGEGSWLTVV.

This chain links TRBV5-1 with TRBJ2-5; D remains unclear. V dropped 3 bases and J dropped 6 bases, with 18 bases sitting between them. The CDR3 is made up of 15 amino acids. CDR1 is SGHRS, CDR2 YFSETQ, per germline. The CDR3 DNA is TGCGCCAGCAGCTCCCAAGCAGGTCCTTTTAAGACCCAGTACTTC. Translation gives CASSSQAGPFKTQYF.

The chain recombines TRBV6-5 with TRBJ1-1; TRBD1 aligns across 9 bases. Germline CDR1 MNHEY, CDR2 SVGAGI. The V gene end was trimmed by 5 bases and the J gene end by 1 base; junction bases not matched to a gene: 2. The CDR3 is 14 amino acids. The CDR3 DNA reads as TGTGCCAGCAGTAGGACAGGGGAGAACACTGAAGCTTTCTTT. Translating it yields CASSRTGENTEAFF.